Each of the 27 T cell receptor beta chains below was sequenced from the same sample in a study of graft-versus-host responses after intestinal transplantation. Tissue from the graft was processed to free its intraepithelial and lamina propria lymphocytes. Only in-frame clones appear in the TCRdb table, and some are missing; sequencing was by immunoSEQ multiplex PCR. The top ten hold about 1.7% of the sample, which has about 60,000 clones, roughly nine tenths seen once. The starting material was ileum tissue, obtained around 350 days after transplant. Source of these receptors: a human patient who received an intestinal transplant, so some T cells may come from the graft donor.

This chain connects TRBV20-1 to TRBJ2-5, with a tentative D call TRBD1 (5 bases). CDR1 and CDR2 from the germline V gene are DFQATT and SNEGSKA (reference sequence). V was pared by 2 bases and J by 4 bases, with 5 bases between. The CDR3 runs 11 residues. The CDR3 DNA follows: TGCAGTGCTAGACAGGGAGAGACCCAGTACTTC. Protein product: CSARQGETQYF.

This chain links TRBV9 with TRBJ1-1; 10 bases match TRBD1. After removal of 3 bases from V and 9 bases from J, the junction contained 5 bases not matched to a gene. Germline CDR1 and CDR2: SGDLS and YYNGEE. This CDR3 spans 13 amino acids. For the CDR3, the DNA is TGTGCCAGCAGCGGTCGGACAGGGGGGCAAGCTTTCTTT. The encoded protein is CASSGRTGGQAFF.

This clone is a singleton in its sample. A junction end diverges from the germline sequence, so it may reflect a read error. The chain is built from TRBV5-1 and TRBJ2-4; either TRBD1 or TRBD2 may supply D (6 bases each). This CDR3 spans 12 amino acids. Looked up from germline, CDR1 is SGHRS and CDR2 is YFSETQ. The CDR3 nucleotides are TGCGCCAGCAGCTTGGTAGGGGGGAAGGTCTGCTTC. Protein: CASSLVGGKVCF. Full variable domain (outside the CDR3, taken from reference TRBV5-1 and TRBJ2-4): KAGVTQTPRYLIKTRGQQVTLSCSPISGHRSVSWYQQTPGQGLQFLFEYFSETQRNKGNFPGRFSGRQFSNSRSEMNVSTLELGDSALYLCASSLVGGKVCFGAGTRLSVL.

The chain employs TRBV21-1 and TRBJ2-5; the D call of TRBD2 is as the table states it, not checked on the DNA. TRBV21-1 is recorded as a pseudogene. CDR3 length: 14 residues. This CDR3 is CASSSPHCEETQYF. The CDR3, as DNA: TGTGCCAGCAGCTCACCGCACTGTGAAGAGACCCAGTACTTC.

The count of this clone is one. The chain couples TRBV19 to TRBJ2-2; 12 positions match TRBD1. Germline CDR1 and CDR2: LNHDA and SQIVND (reference sequence). V was pared by 3 bases and J by 6 bases, with 5 bases of the junction left unmatched. The CDR3 is made up of 16 amino acids. The CDR3 DNA reads as TGTGCCAGTAGTATCTCCGGGACAGGGGGCGCCGGGGAGCTGTTTTTT. Translated, it gives CASSISGTGGAGELFF.

Only one count was recorded for this clone. The chain carries TRBV4-1 and TRBJ1-5; 12 bases map to TRBD1. V trimming: 3 bases; J trimming: 9 bases; junction bases outside the gene matches: 9. This CDR3 has 16 amino acids. In germline, CDR1 is MGHRA, CDR2 YSYEKL. The CDR3 sequence: CASSHSGTGGEGPQHF. The CDR3 nucleotides read TGCGCCAGCAGCCATTCCGGGACAGGGGGCGAAGGGCCCCAGCATTTT.

The chain is built from TRBV28 and TRBJ2-1; 7 bases are a match to TRBD1. Germline V CDR1 and CDR2: MDHEN, SYDVKM. This CDR3 comprises 17 residues. V lost 5 bases to trimming and J lost 0 bases; unmatched junction nucleotides: 10. In DNA form, the CDR3 reads TGTGCCAGCAGTACACGGATTAGGGGGCTCTCCTACAATGAGCAGTTCTTC. It yields the protein CASSTRIRGLSYNEQFF.

This clone was seen only once. The rearrangement links TRBV5-5 to TRBJ1-1; D is undetermined. Germline V gene sequence: CDR1 SGHKS, CDR2 YYEKEE (reference sequence). The CDR3 consists of 13 residues. The V end lost 1 base, the J end lost 0 bases, and 4 bases lay between the germline ends. Written as DNA, the CDR3 is TGTGCCAGCAGCTTGACGGTGAACACTGAAGCTTTCTTT. Translating gives CASSLTVNTEAFF. Using reference TRBV5-5 and TRBJ1-1 for the parts outside the CDR3, the full variable domain is DAGVTQSPTHLIKTRGQQVTLRCSPISGHKSVSWYQQVLGQGPQFIFQYYEKEERGRGNFPDRFSARQFPNYSSELNVNALLLGDSALYLCASSLTVNTEAFFGQGTRLTVV.

Worth noting for this clone: Other DNA sequences within the sample encode an identical CDR3. V usage is TRBV18 and J usage is TRBJ1-6; D possibly corresponds to TRBD1 (5 bases). Germline loops: CDR1 KGHSH, CDR2 LQKENI. CDR3 length: 14 amino acids. Trimming stripped 6 bases from V and 7 bases from J, with 13 bases between. The CDR3 spells CASSTDQGNSPLHF. CDR3 sequence (DNA): TGTGCCAGCTCGACAGATCAGGGAAATTCACCCCTCCACTTT.

The chain carries TRBV13 and TRBJ2-7, with 8 bases fitting TRBD1. The CDR3 has 15 residues. Germline V lookup: CDR1 PRHDT, CDR2 FYEKMQ (reference sequence). Trimming removed 0 bases from V and 4 bases from J; junction bases left unmatched: 5. CDR3 sequence reads: CASSLGGTGRYEQYF. The CDR3 DNA sequence: TGTGCCAGCAGCTTAGGCGGGACAGGACGATACGAGCAGTACTTC.

Concerning this clone itself: This specimen includes other DNA sequences encoding the same CDR3. Here the CDR3 DNA reads TGTGCCAGCAGTGATAGCGGGGGGGCCTACAATGAGCAGTTCTTC. Residues: CASSDSGGAYNEQFF. V is TRBV6-4 and J is TRBJ2-1; 11 bases are shared with TRBD2. Trimming at V came to 3 bases and at J to 2 bases, leaving 0 bases not matched to a gene. The CDR3 is 15 residues long. CDR1 MRHNA and CDR2 SNTAGT come from the germline V gene.

The table lists this clone with a few counts. The CDR3 bases are TGTGCCGGAGCCGGGGAGGGCGCGAACACCGGGGAGCTGTTTTTT. Residues: CAGAGEGANTGELFF. V and J are TRBV11-2 and TRBJ2-2, with 7 bases identical to TRBD2. The V gene's germline CDR1 is SGHAT and CDR2 FQNNGV. V was clipped by 11 bases and J by 0 bases; unmatched bases: 9. The CDR3 spans 15 residues.

The chain carries TRBV7-9 and TRBJ1-1; TRBD1 agrees at 10 bases. The CDR3 runs 17 residues. With 5 bases clipped from V and 3 bases from J, the junction kept 12 bases outside the gene matches. Germline CDR1 SEHNR, CDR2 FQNEAQ (reference sequence). As DNA, the CDR3 is TGTGCCAGCAGCCCGAGGACAGGGGGAGCCGATCACACTGAAGCTTTCTTT. The encoded protein is CASSPRTGGADHTEAFF.

J is TRBJ1-5 and V is TRBV10-3, with a possible D match to TRBD1 (6 bases). Trimming pared 2 bases from V and 0 bases from J, leaving 8 bases between. The CDR3 loop spans 15 amino acids. Germline assignment: CDR1 ENHRY and CDR2 SYGVKD. CDR3 amino acids: CAISEGQYSNQPQHF. DNA of the CDR3: TGTGCCATCAGTGAGGGACAGTATAGCAATCAGCCCCAGCATTTT.

This chain joins TRBV18 and TRBJ1-2; the D is unclear. CDR1 is KGHSH and CDR2 is LQKENI in the germline V gene. Between the trimmed V and J ends, which lost 5 bases and 2 bases, there was a span of 6 bases. This CDR3 is 12 amino acids long. The CDR3 protein is CASSSYNYGYTF. DNA of the CDR3: TGTGCCAGCTCATCTTACAACTATGGCTACACCTTC.

This chain joins TRBV2 and TRBJ2-1; possible D gene TRBD2, 6 bases. The CDR3 has 15 amino acids. The V gene lost 3 bases and the J gene lost 3 bases, with 12 bases spanning the gap. Germline V lookup: CDR1 SNHLY, CDR2 FYNNEI. CDR3 DNA: TGTGCCAGCAGTGAGAACGGGGGACTCTACAATGAGCAGTTCTTC. Translated, it gives CASSENGGLYNEQFF.

The V and J genes are TRBV9 and TRBJ1-5; tentatively, D is TRBD1 (5 bases). Germline lookup yields CDR1 SGDLS and CDR2 YYNGEE. The CDR3 is made up of 15 amino acids. V shed 0 bases and J shed 4 bases, with 11 bases lying between them. CDR3: CASSVGVRENQPQHF. The CDR3 bases are TGTGCCAGCAGCGTAGGGGTCAGGGAAAATCAGCCCCAGCATTTT.

The J gene is TRBJ2-1, the V gene TRBV6-5, with D possibly being TRBD1 (5 bases). This CDR3 has 14 residues. CDR1 and CDR2 from the germline V gene are MNHEY and SVGAGI. The V gene lost 0 bases and the J gene lost 5 bases, with 8 bases spanning the gap. The CDR3 bases are TGTGCCAGCAGTTACTCGCAGGGCCACAATGAGCAGTTCTTC. Translated: CASSYSQGHNEQFF.

The chain couples TRBV12-1 to TRBJ1-6. TRBV12-1 is a known pseudogene. The CDR3 contains 15 residues. The CDR3 spells CASSLRQTKYSPLHF. In DNA, the CDR3 is TGTGCCAGCAGCCTCCGACAGACTAAATACTCACCCCTCCACTTT.

The V call is TRBV27, the J call TRBJ2-3; D unclear. The CDR3 length is 13 residues. Germline V gene data show CDR1 as MNHEY and CDR2 as SMNVEV (reference sequence). The germline V and J ends were trimmed by 0 bases and 6 bases, with 7 bases remaining between them. In DNA form, the CDR3 reads TGTGCCAGCAGTTTATCTACAGCGGATACGCAGTATTTT. This gives the protein CASSLSTADTQYF.

CDR3 DNA: TGTGCCACCAGCAGAGTACGAAGACAGTACGAGCAGTACTTC. The encoded protein is CATSRVRRQYEQYF. The J gene is TRBJ2-5, the V gene TRBV15, with D perhaps TRBD1 (5 bases). The DNA end is a closer match to TRBJ2-7, so the J assignment may be wrong. The CDR3 spans 14 residues. CDR1 and CDR2 (germline): LNHNV, YYDKDF (reference sequence).

This chain connects TRBV6-6 to TRBJ1-5; no firm D call. V lost 0 bases, J lost 4 bases, and 7 bases lay in between. CDR1 and CDR2 from the germline V gene are MNHNY and SVGAGI (reference sequence). The CDR3 covers 14 residues. The CDR3 DNA reads as TGTGCCAGCAGTTACTCGAGTTTAAATCAGCCCCAGCATTTT. Protein sequence: CASSYSSLNQPQHF.

The chain combines TRBV7-2 with TRBJ2-7; 11 bases line up with TRBD1. The length of the CDR3 is 15 residues. V dropped 0 bases and J dropped 2; count of bases not matched to a gene: 0. Germline values: CDR1 SGHTA, CDR2 FQGNSA. The CDR3 DNA follows: TGTGCCAGCAGCTTAGCGGGACAGGGGGCCTACGAGCAGTACTTC. This gives the protein CASSLAGQGAYEQYF.

The chain recombines TRBV25-1 with TRBJ1-1; possibly TRBD1 for D (5 bases). The CDR3 runs 13 residues. V was cut by 7 bases and J by 2 bases, with 11 bases left in between. Germline V gene lookup returns CDR1 MGHDK and CDR2 SYGVNS. As DNA, the CDR3 is TGTGCCAGCACCAAGGGGATTAACACTGAAGCTTTCTTT. Its translation is CASTKGINTEAFF.

V is TRBV10-3 and J is TRBJ1-1; D is perhaps TRBD1 (6 bases). With 11 bases removed from V and 5 bases from J, the gap between germline ends came to 12 bases. Germline assignment: CDR1 ENHRY and CDR2 SYGVKD. CDR3 size: 11 residues. The CDR3 DNA follows: TGTGCCGCCAGGGGAGGGACTGAAGCTTTCTTT. This gives the protein CAARGGTEAFF.

This clone has a handful of counts. J is TRBJ2-1 and V is TRBV2; D tentatively fits TRBD1 or TRBD2 (6 bases each). Trimming pared 7 bases from V and 7 bases from J, leaving 14 bases between. The CDR3 spans 13 residues. The germline CDR1 and CDR2 sequences are SNHLY and FYNNEI. CDR3 residues: CASKEGEGNEQFF. CDR3 DNA sequence: TGTGCCAGCAAGGAGGGGGAAGGGAATGAGCAGTTCTTC.

The chain joins TRBV7-3 to TRBJ2-1; D perhaps matches TRBD1 (6 bases). Germline V gene lookup returns CDR1 SGHTA and CDR2 FQGTGA. Trimming pared 5 bases from V and 9 bases from J, leaving 14 bases between. There are 13 residues in the CDR3. CDR3 loop: CASSARQVGEQFF. Written as DNA, the CDR3 is TGTGCCAGCAGCGCTAGACAGGTGGGTGAGCAGTTCTTC.